This passage covers 10 T cell receptor beta chains from one sample sequenced in a study of cytomegalovirus exposure and HLA in healthy donors. The PCR ran on 60 Vbeta and 13 Jbeta primers. Using immunoSEQ multiplex PCR, the repertoire was profiled, and TCRdb retains in-frame clones only, with some absent. The data contain 150,000 to 170,000 clones, 70% to 85% of them seen just once; the ten biggest clones take up approximately 2.3%. The sequencing input was PBMCs. These receptors were collected from a man aged 30-40 years in good health and CMV-seronegative.

The gene calls are TRBV4-3 and TRBJ2-5, with TRBD1 as a possible D gene (5 bases). CDR3 length: 15 residues. In germline, CDR1 is LGHNA, CDR2 YSLEER. V was cut by 0 bases and J by 3 bases, with 11 bases left in between. The CDR3 coding sequence is TGCGCCAGCAGCCAAGAACTCCGCAGGGAAGAGACCCAGTACTTC. The encoded protein is CASSQELRREETQYF.

V gene TRBV28 combines with J gene TRBJ1-6; perhaps TRBD1 as D (6 bases). CDR3 length: 15 amino acids. The germline V gene encodes CDR1 MDHEN and CDR2 SYDVKM. V dropped 6 bases and J dropped 4 bases, with 13 bases sitting between them. The CDR3 region is CASRPGGAYNSPLHF. The CDR3 DNA reads TGTGCCAGCAGACCGGGGGGGGCATATAATTCACCCCTCCACTTT.

The chain couples TRBV5-4 to TRBJ2-5; 10 bases match TRBD1. Trimming removed 4 bases from V and 2 bases from J; junction bases left unmatched: 5. The CDR3 is 15 residues long. CDR1 SGHNT and CDR2 YYREEE come from the germline V gene (reference sequence). The CDR3 DNA reads TGTGCCAGCAGCGAGGGACAGGGGCGTCAAGAGACCCAGTACTTC. It codes for CASSEGQGRQETQYF.

The chain recombines TRBV28 with TRBJ2-1; 7 nucleotides match TRBD1. CDR1 and CDR2 (germline): MDHEN, SYDVKM. V was clipped by 6 bases and J by 8 bases; unmatched bases: 7. This CDR3 contains 13 residues. The CDR3: CASSSDRVHEQFF. Written as DNA, the CDR3 is TGTGCCAGCAGCTCAGACAGGGTCCATGAGCAGTTCTTC.

The chain combines TRBV5-4 with TRBJ2-4, with D maybe TRBD1 (5 bases). Germline assignment: CDR1 SGHNT and CDR2 YYREEE (reference sequence). Trimming removed 1 base from V and 1 base from J, with 9 bases in between. This CDR3 is 15 amino acids long. CDR3 in DNA: TGTGCCAGCAGCTTGCCAGGGATGGCCAAAAACATTCAGTACTTC. Translated, it gives CASSLPGMAKNIQYF.

V gene TRBV6-1 combines with J gene TRBJ2-1, with 10 bases matching TRBD2. The CDR3 extends over 14 amino acids. Germline V gene lookup returns CDR1 MNHNS and CDR2 SASEGT. J lost 4 bases, V lost 7 bases, and 4 bases had no gene match. The CDR3 bases are TGTGCCAGCATCTTTAGCGGGGGGTACAATGAGCAGTTCTTC. This translates into CASIFSGGYNEQFF.

V and J are TRBV29-1 and TRBJ2-7; D is unresolved. V lost 7 bases, J lost 0 bases, and 13 bases lay in between. Germline V gives CDR1 SQVTM, CDR2 ANQGSEA. The CDR3 spans 13 residues. This CDR3 is CSAVSENSYEQYF. CDR3 in DNA: TGCAGCGCTGTTTCCGAGAACTCCTACGAGCAGTACTTC.

In DNA, the CDR3 is TGCGCCAGCAGCTTGGGTTACGGGACAGGAATTGACGGCGGGGAGCTGTTTTTT. Amino acid sequence: CASSLGYGTGIDGGELFF. The rearrangement joins TRBV5-1 to TRBJ2-2; 8 bases line up with TRBD1. Trimming at V came to 0 bases and at J to 7 bases, leaving 14 bases not matched to a gene. There are 18 residues in the CDR3. Germline CDR1 is SGHRS and CDR2 is YFSETQ.

This chain links TRBV29-1 with TRBJ2-3; tentative D call: TRBD1 (5 bases). The ends were cut back, 2 bases at V and 2 bases at J, with 14 bases in the middle. CDR3 length: 15 residues. In germline, CDR1 is SQVTM, CDR2 ANQGSEA. The CDR3 sequence: CSVEIRGSHTDTQYF. Written as DNA, the CDR3 is TGCAGCGTTGAAATAAGGGGTTCCCACACAGATACGCAGTATTTT.

The chain couples TRBV6-5 to TRBJ1-1; no definite D call. This CDR3 is 13 amino acids long. The germline V gene encodes CDR1 MNHEY and CDR2 SVGAGI. The V gene lost 6 bases and the J gene lost 1 base, with 9 bases spanning the gap. CDR3 in DNA: TGTGCCAGCAGCCCCGGTTGGAACACTGAAGCTTTCTTT. It is translated as CASSPGWNTEAFF.